One sample yielded the 28 T cell receptor beta chains listed below, sequenced in a study of shared clonotypes between healthy human individuals. Terminally differentiated effector memory CD45RA+ cells were left out of the naive CD8 fraction, which was CD45RO-negative and positively selected for CCR7. Assay: immunoSEQ multiplex PCR; the TCRdb copy retains only in-frame clones and omits some. The repertoire holds about 2.2 million clones, with roughly 93% as singletons. Sequences were obtained from naive CD8+ T cells from PBMCs. These receptors came from a man between 18 and 29 years old in good health. Some clones in this sample may be carry-over from other donors' samples.

The chain couples TRBV6-5 to TRBJ2-7; 8 bases agree with TRBD1. Losses at the gene ends were 2 bases for V and 0 bases for J; bases not matched to a gene: 3. Germline V lookup: CDR1 MNHEY, CDR2 SVGAGI. The CDR3 extends over 15 amino acids. The chain's CDR3 is CASSYETGDSYEQYF. For the CDR3, the DNA is TGTGCCAGCAGTTACGAGACAGGGGACTCCTACGAGCAGTACTTC.

The rearrangement links TRBV30 to TRBJ1-4; weak D call: TRBD1 (5 bases). CDR3 length: 14 amino acids. V lost 3 bases to trimming and J lost 2 bases, with 10 bases between them. CDR1 and CDR2 (germline): GTSNPN, SVGIG (reference sequence). The CDR3 loop is CAWSDGATNEKLFF. CDR3 DNA sequence: TGTGCCTGGAGCGACGGGGCCACTAATGAAAAACTGTTTTTT.

In this sample, this clone turned up once. The rearrangement joins TRBV19 to TRBJ2-7; 8 nucleotides align to TRBD1. The germline V gene encodes CDR1 LNHDA and CDR2 SQIVND (reference sequence). The CDR3 runs to 15 residues. The junction had 13 bases not matched to a gene; V was cut back by 9 bases and J by 3 bases. The CDR3 DNA is TGTGCCAGCACTGATCCCCAGGGGGCGGACTACGAGCAGTACTTC. The encoded protein is CASTDPQGADYEQYF.

The rearrangement joins TRBV6-5 to TRBJ2-7, with unresolved D. The CDR3 runs to 12 residues. V was shortened by 6 bases and J by 3 bases, with 9 bases between the two germline ends. Germline CDR1 is MNHEY and CDR2 is SVGAGI. The CDR3 is CASSTENYEQYF. The CDR3 bases are TGTGCCAGCAGCACAGAGAACTACGAGCAGTACTTC.

To note about this clone: Other DNA sequences from this sample encode an identical CDR3 as well. This chain joins TRBV9 and TRBJ2-7; 9 bases line up with TRBD2. The CDR3 runs 15 residues. The germline CDR1 and CDR2 sequences are SGDLS and YYNGEE. Trimming removed 2 bases from V and 4 bases from J; junction bases left unmatched: 7. In DNA, the CDR3 is TGTGCCAGCAGCGTCGGCCTAGCGGGAAGTTACGAGCAGTACTTC. Protein: CASSVGLAGSYEQYF.

This clone was observed once. The chain is built from TRBV10-3 and TRBJ2-2; D is possibly TRBD2 (5 bases). Germline values: CDR1 ENHRY, CDR2 SYGVKD. Between the trimmed V and J ends, which lost 0 bases and 2 bases, there was a span of 10 bases. The CDR3 extends over 16 amino acids. CDR3 in amino acids: CAISESRAPNTGELFF. The CDR3 region has the DNA TGTGCCATCAGTGAGTCGAGGGCCCCTAACACCGGGGAGCTGTTTTTT.

The V gene is TRBV27, the J gene TRBJ2-7, with 8 bases aligning to TRBD1. Germline trimming cut 0 bases from V and 5 bases from J; bases unmatched to any gene: 6. The CDR3 spans 15 residues. Germline V gene sequence: CDR1 MNHEY, CDR2 SMNVEV (reference sequence). CDR3 amino acids: CASSLSQGAINEQYF. The CDR3 DNA reads as TGTGCCAGCAGTTTATCGCAGGGGGCAATCAACGAGCAGTACTTC.

The V call is TRBV7-9, the J call TRBJ2-1; 12 bases map to TRBD2. The CDR3 sequence is 16 residues long. J gave up 7 bases and V 4 bases, and 8 bases lay outside the gene matches. Germline-derived CDR1 and CDR2 are SEHNR and FQNEAQ (reference sequence). DNA for the CDR3: TGTGCCAGCAGCTCCGCTAGCGGGAGGGCCTCTAATGAGCAGTTCTTC. Translating it yields CASSSASGRASNEQFF.

In regard to this clone: Other DNA sequences from this sample encode an identical CDR3 as well. The chain joins TRBV27 to TRBJ2-7, with 7 bases identical to TRBD1. Germline CDR1 is MNHEY and CDR2 is SMNVEV (reference sequence). This CDR3 has 13 residues. Trimming took 5 bases from V and 2 from J; bases not matched to a gene: 3. The CDR3 DNA is TGTGCCAGCAGTCGACAGGGCCCCTACGAGCAGTACTTC. Its protein is CASSRQGPYEQYF.

Details on this clone: Other DNA variants within this sample encode the same CDR3. The chain carries TRBV5-1 and TRBJ2-7, with TRBD2 matching over 8 bases. Germline CDR1 SGHRS, CDR2 YFSETQ. J was trimmed by 3 bases and V by 5 bases; bases with no gene match: 10. CDR3 length: 15 amino acids. CDR3 sequence (DNA): TGCGCCAGCAGTTTTCTTGCGGGAGGCCTCTACGAGCAGTACTTC. Translated, it gives CASSFLAGGLYEQYF.

The rearrangement links TRBV7-2 to TRBJ2-7; tentative D call: TRBD1 (6 bases). Germline CDR1 is SGHTA and CDR2 is FQGNSA. Trimming cost V 4 bases and J 3 bases, with 13 bases left between them. This CDR3 is 14 amino acids long. Here the CDR3 reads CASSSRDTYYEQYF. The DNA for the CDR3 is TGTGCCAGCAGCTCCCGGGACACCTACTACGAGCAGTACTTC.

The chain is built from TRBV7-6 and TRBJ1-3; D unclear. This CDR3 contains 15 residues. V lost 3 bases and J 0 bases, leaving 9 bases between the germline ends. In germline, CDR1 is SGHVS, CDR2 FNYEAQ. The CDR3 sequence: CASSFGQDSGNTIYF. The CDR3 nucleotides read TGTGCCAGCAGCTTCGGCCAGGACTCTGGAAACACCATATATTTT.

The chain recombines TRBV6-5 with TRBJ1-2; the D gene is possibly TRBD1 (6 bases). This CDR3 has 16 amino acids. Trimming pared 1 base from V and 8 bases from J, leaving 20 bases between. The germline CDR1 and CDR2 sequences are MNHEY and SVGAGI. The DNA for the CDR3 is TGTGCCAGCAGTTACTTCGCGGACGGAAAGGGGGAGGGCTACACCTTC. It encodes CASSYFADGKGEGYTF.

This clone was picked up one time. The CDR3 sequence is CASSVRLADNEQFF. The CDR3 DNA reads as TGTGCCAGCAGTGTCCGACTAGCAGACAATGAGCAGTTCTTC. The rearrangement uses TRBV2 and TRBJ2-1, with 7 bases lining up with TRBD2. The CDR3 has 14 residues. V trimming: 4 bases; J trimming: 5 bases; junction bases outside the gene matches: 5. In germline, CDR1 is SNHLY, CDR2 FYNNEI.

Note on this clone: Within the sample, other DNA sequences also encode this same CDR3. The rearrangement joins TRBV5-6 to TRBJ2-2; D is possibly TRBD1 (5 bases). Trimming removed 4 bases from V and 6 bases from J, with 10 bases in between. The germline V gene has CDR1 SGHDT and CDR2 YYEEEE. The CDR3 runs 13 residues. DNA for the CDR3: TGTGCCAGCAGCCTGGTAGGGGCCGGGGAGCTGTTTTTT. Translated: CASSLVGAGELFF.

The chain couples TRBV6-5 to TRBJ2-3, with D tentatively TRBD1 (5 bases). The V end lost 6 bases, the J end lost 6 bases, and 13 bases lay between the germline ends. The germline gives CDR1 MNHEY, CDR2 SVGAGI. This CDR3 region has 13 residues. The CDR3 DNA sequence: TGTGCCAGCAGCACCCCCTCAGGGGATACGCAGTATTTT. Translation: CASSTPSGDTQYF.

This clone was seen a handful of times. This may be a read error, as it is one base from a much larger clone. Written as DNA, the CDR3 is TGTGCCAGCAGGTTGAACACTGAAGCTTTCTTT. This sequence encodes CASRLNTEAFF. This rearrangement joins TRBV6-5 to TRBJ1-1; D is uncertain. The CDR3 is 11 amino acids. CDR1 is MNHEY, CDR2 SVGAGI, per germline. V shed 6 bases and J shed 0 bases, with 2 bases lying between them.

The CDR3 sequence is CASSLGTSRIGEQFF. The CDR3 DNA reads TGTGCCAGCAGTTTAGGGACATCGCGCATAGGTGAGCAGTTCTTC. The chain has TRBV27 and TRBJ2-1; the D gene is possibly TRBD1 (6 bases). V was shortened by 2 bases and J by 9 bases, with 17 bases between the two germline ends. Per the germline V gene, CDR1 is MNHEY and CDR2 is SMNVEV (reference sequence). This CDR3 contains 15 residues.

The CDR3 sequence is CASSLEGLGVTQYF. The CDR3 DNA follows: TGTGCCAGCAGTTTAGAGGGCCTAGGGGTGACCCAGTACTTC. The genes are TRBV27 and TRBJ2-5, with D tentatively TRBD1 or TRBD2 (5 bases each). With 2 bases removed from V and 7 bases from J, the gap between germline ends came to 14 bases. Germline V CDR1 and CDR2: MNHEY, SMNVEV (reference sequence). The CDR3 consists of 14 residues.

The chain recombines TRBV5-1 with TRBJ1-1, with 7 bases aligning to TRBD1. V gave up 0 bases and J gave up 4 bases; unmatched junction bases: 6. CDR1 SGHRS and CDR2 YFSETQ come from the germline V gene. The CDR3 length is 15 residues. The DNA of the CDR3 is TGCGCCAGCAGCTTGGGACAGGGAGGCGGCACTGAAGCTTTCTTT. Translating it yields CASSLGQGGGTEAFF.

The V call is TRBV29-1, the J call TRBJ1-1, with D unclear. Germline V gene data show CDR1 as SQVTM and CDR2 as ANQGSEA. The CDR3 totals 12 residues. V lost 7 bases and J lost 0, with 9 bases in between. The chain's CDR3 is CSAGVMNTEAFF. The CDR3 nucleotides are TGCAGCGCGGGCGTTATGAACACTGAAGCTTTCTTT.

This rearrangement joins TRBV27 to TRBJ2-2; D not resolved. Trimming shortened V by 5 bases and J by 4 bases, and 17 bases separated the two germline ends. From germline, CDR1 is MNHEY and CDR2 SMNVEV (reference sequence). There are 16 residues in the CDR3. The CDR3 DNA is TGTGCCAGCAGTGATTGGGCTGTTACAAGCACCGGGGAGCTGTTTTTT. Translating gives CASSDWAVTSTGELFF.

This clone appeared a single time. This chain uses TRBV11-2 with TRBJ2-1; 14 positions match TRBD2. This CDR3 comprises 18 residues. Per germline, CDR1 SGHAT and CDR2 FQNNGV. V gave up 4 bases and J gave up 5 bases; unmatched junction bases: 10. The DNA of the CDR3 is TGTGCCAGCAGCTCGGAGGGGACTAGCGGGAGAGGGCACAATGAGCAGTTCTTC. Protein product: CASSSEGTSGRGHNEQFF.

The V gene is TRBV27, the J gene TRBJ1-2; 7 bases match TRBD1. J was trimmed by 2 bases and V by 3 bases; bases with no gene match: 6. The V gene's germline CDR1 is MNHEY and CDR2 SMNVEV (reference sequence). This CDR3 is 15 amino acids long. The CDR3 sequence: CASSLGTAANYGYTF. CDR3 coding DNA: TGTGCCAGCAGTTTGGGGACAGCCGCCAACTATGGCTACACCTTC.

The rearrangement links TRBV5-4 to TRBJ2-1; no firm D call. With 2 bases removed from V and 5 bases from J, the gap between germline ends came to 11 bases. The V gene's germline CDR1 is SGHNT and CDR2 YYREEE (reference sequence). The CDR3 loop spans 14 amino acids. The CDR3 DNA reads as TGTGCCAGCAGCTTCCGCGGAGAAAACAATGAGCAGTTCTTC. It translates to CASSFRGENNEQFF.

This chain connects TRBV7-9 to TRBJ2-3; D perhaps matches TRBD1 (5 bases). Germline V lookup: CDR1 SEHNR, CDR2 FQNEAQ (reference sequence). V was clipped by 4 bases and J by 6 bases, with 17 bases between them. CDR3 length: 15 residues. The chain's CDR3 is CASSSAQDGMDTQYF. The CDR3 DNA sequence: TGTGCCAGCAGCTCCGCACAGGACGGAATGGATACGCAGTATTTT.

J is TRBJ1-3 and V is TRBV9, with D unresolved. Germline CDR1 SGDLS, CDR2 YYNGEE. Trimming pared 0 bases from V and 4 bases from J, leaving 14 bases between. The length of the CDR3 is 16 residues. The CDR3 sequence is CASSVGVSVAGNTIYF. The CDR3, as DNA: TGTGCCAGCAGCGTAGGAGTCTCGGTCGCCGGAAACACCATATATTTT.

The CDR3 sequence is CASSLMAGDSYEQYF. The CDR3 nucleotides read TGTGCCAGCAGTTTAATGGCCGGGGACTCCTACGAGCAGTACTTC. V is TRBV28 and J is TRBJ2-7, with TRBD2 as a possible D gene (5 bases). V gave up 2 bases and J gave up 0 bases, with 11 bases separating them. The CDR3 contains 15 residues. Germline CDR1 is MDHEN and CDR2 is SYDVKM.